The 30 T cell receptor beta chains below all came from one sample that was sequenced in a study of cytomegalovirus exposure and HLA in healthy donors. Vbeta (60) and Jbeta (13) primers were used in the PCR. Some clones are missing from TCRdb's copy, which holds only in-frame ones; the method was immunoSEQ multiplex PCR. Altogether 110,000 or so clones are present, around 77% being singletons, with the ten largest covering approximately 5%. The sequenced sample consisted of PBMCs. Receptors originate from a woman in her thirties in good health and CMV-seropositive.

The genes are TRBV10-3 and TRBJ2-5; tentative D call: TRBD2 (6 bases). Per germline, CDR1 ENHRY and CDR2 SYGVKD. The CDR3 spans 15 residues. V was clipped by 1 base and J by 2 bases, with 11 bases between them. CDR3 bases: TGTGCCATCAGTGAGTGTAAGGGGACTCAAGAGACCCAGTACTTC. This codes for CAISECKGTQETQYF.

This clone was recorded a few times. V and J are TRBV5-1 and TRBJ2-7; no clear D gene. V was pared by 0 bases and J by 2 bases, with 12 bases between. The CDR3 runs to 15 residues. Germline V CDR1 and CDR2: SGHRS, YFSETQ. The CDR3 region is CASSLGSQATYEQYF. The CDR3 nucleotides are TGCGCCAGCAGCTTGGGTTCGCAGGCCACCTACGAGCAGTACTTC.

The chain recombines TRBV11-2 with TRBJ2-2; 7 nucleotides agree with TRBD1. The CDR3 is 17 residues long. V was clipped by 4 bases and J by 4 bases; unmatched bases: 12. CDR1 is SGHAT, CDR2 FQNNGV, per germline. In DNA, the CDR3 is TGTGCCAGCAGCTCTAGTAACACAGGGGCTCGCACCGGGGAGCTGTTTTTT. Translation: CASSSSNTGARTGELFF.

The genes are TRBV5-1 and TRBJ2-1; TRBD1 might be the D (5 bases). Germline CDR1 SGHRS, CDR2 YFSETQ. This CDR3 spans 16 amino acids. V was cut by 4 bases and J by 10 bases, with 24 bases left in between. CDR3 bases: TGCGCCAGCAGCCCCAGCAAAATAACCAGGGTCAACGAGCAGTTCTTC. Translation gives CASSPSKITRVNEQFF.

V and J are TRBV7-8 and TRBJ2-4; D may be TRBD2 (7 bases). Germline CDR1 SGHVS, CDR2 FQNEAQ. This CDR3 spans 16 amino acids. Trimming cost V 1 base and J 8 bases, with 18 bases left between them. The CDR3 reads CASSLGVGGARDIQYF. CDR3 bases: TGTGCCAGCAGCTTAGGAGTGGGGGGGGCTAGGGACATTCAGTACTTC.

The chain has TRBV5-1 and TRBJ2-1; the match to TRBD2 covers 11 bases. J gave up 7 bases and V 4 bases, and 7 bases lay outside the gene matches. The V gene's germline CDR1 is SGHRS and CDR2 YFSETQ. The CDR3 length is 15 residues. For the CDR3, the DNA is TGCGCCAGCAGCAGAACTAGCGGGAGATCAAATGAGCAGTTCTTC. Encoded protein: CASSRTSGRSNEQFF. Looking up the rest from reference TRBV5-1 and TRBJ2-1 gives the full variable domain: KAGVTQTPRYLIKTRGQQVTLSCSPISGHRSVSWYQQTPGQGLQFLFEYFSETQRNKGNFPGRFSGRQFSNSRSEMNVSTLELGDSALYLCASSRTSGRSNEQFFGPGTRLTVL.

The chain employs TRBV7-2 and TRBJ1-6; 7 bases are a match to TRBD1. The CDR3 contains 22 residues. V dropped 0 bases and J dropped 5; count of bases not matched to a gene: 22. Germline loops: CDR1 SGHTA, CDR2 FQGNSA. The CDR3 here is CASSLAWLSGQGEIRNNSPLHF. CDR3 nucleotides: TGTGCCAGCAGCTTAGCCTGGTTGTCTGGGCAGGGGGAGATTCGAAATAATTCACCCCTCCACTTT.

In nucleotides, the CDR3 is TGTGCCAGCAGTCCCATCGGACAGACCAATTCACCCCTCCACTTT. It yields the protein CASSPIGQTNSPLHF. The chain has TRBV6-4 and TRBJ1-6; weak D call: TRBD1 (6 bases). Germline values: CDR1 MRHNA, CDR2 SNTAGT. Trimming removed 5 bases at V and 7 bases at J, with 15 bases between. The CDR3 runs to 15 residues.

The chain recombines TRBV5-1 with TRBJ2-5; TRBD1 matches at 7 bases. Germline trimming cut 2 bases from V and 1 base from J; bases unmatched to any gene: 2. CDR1 SGHRS and CDR2 YFSETQ come from the germline V gene. The CDR3 length is 14 residues. This CDR3 is CASSLTGAQETQYF. DNA for the CDR3: TGCGCCAGCAGCTTAACAGGGGCCCAAGAGACCCAGTACTTC.

The DNA of the CDR3 is TGCGCCAGTACGATTTTAAGCGGGTCCTACGAGCAGTACTTC. This encodes CASTILSGSYEQYF. The chain uses TRBV5-1 and TRBJ2-7; D might be TRBD2 (6 bases). CDR1 SGHRS and CDR2 YFSETQ come from the germline V gene. V was clipped by 8 bases and J by 1 base, with 16 bases between them. The CDR3 is 14 amino acids.

This chain connects TRBV6-1 to TRBJ1-6; 8 bases align to TRBD1. The CDR3 is 15 residues long. In germline, CDR1 is MNHNS, CDR2 SASEGT. V gave up 2 bases and J gave up 10 bases; unmatched junction bases: 7. In nucleotides, the CDR3 is TGTGCCAGCAGTGAAATCGGGACAGGAAGATCACCCCTCCACTTT. Translation: CASSEIGTGRSPLHF.

To note about this clone: Other nucleotide sequences from this sample produce the same CDR3. The gene calls are TRBV6-1 and TRBJ2-7, with TRBD1 matching 8 bases. CDR3 length: 14 amino acids. V was clipped by 7 bases and J by 4 bases; unmatched bases: 9. The germline V gene has CDR1 MNHNS and CDR2 SASEGT. CDR3 nucleotides: TGTGCCAGCACTCTACAGGGGGGAACGTACGAGCAGTACTTC. This sequence encodes CASTLQGGTYEQYF.

The J gene is TRBJ1-3, the V gene TRBV13, with unresolved D. Germline lookup yields CDR1 PRHDT and CDR2 FYEKMQ (reference sequence). V lost 1 base and J 0 bases, leaving 7 bases between the germline ends. The CDR3 consists of 15 residues. Here the CDR3 DNA reads TGTGCCAGCAGCTTAGAGACTATCTCTGGAAACACCATATATTTT. Its protein is CASSLETISGNTIYF.

The chain carries TRBV4-1 and TRBJ2-1, with D uncertain. The CDR3 is 13 residues long. Between the trimmed V and J ends, which lost 3 bases and 0 bases, there was a span of 3 bases. Looked up from germline, CDR1 is MGHRA and CDR2 is YSYEKL. CDR3 residues: CASSQSSYNEQFF. In nucleotides, the CDR3 is TGCGCCAGCAGCCAGAGCTCCTACAATGAGCAGTTCTTC.

The chain links TRBV7-9 to TRBJ1-4; D is unresolved. The CDR3 has 15 amino acids. V gave up 1 base and J gave up 8 bases, with 14 bases separating them. CDR1 is SEHNR, CDR2 FQNEAQ, per germline (reference sequence). This CDR3 reads CASSLEFGDREKLFF. CDR3 DNA sequence: TGTGCCAGCAGCTTAGAGTTCGGGGATCGGGAAAAACTGTTTTTT.

The chain is built from TRBV30 and TRBJ2-5; TRBD2 agrees at 7 bases. Trimming cost V 5 bases and J 5 bases; bases outside gene matches: 11. This CDR3 is built from 14 residues. The V gene's germline CDR1 is GTSNPN and CDR2 SVGIG (reference sequence). CDR3 amino acids: CAWGLEYYDETQYF. The DNA of the CDR3 is TGTGCCTGGGGACTAGAGTATTATGACGAGACCCAGTACTTC.

CDR3 loop: CATSGQRNTEAFF. The CDR3 DNA is TGTGCCACGTCAGGACAGCGGAACACTGAAGCTTTCTTT. The genes are TRBV4-2 and TRBJ1-1, with D possibly being TRBD1 (6 bases). Trimming removed 10 bases at V and 1 base at J, with 13 bases between. Germline CDR1 LGHNA, CDR2 YNFKEQ. This CDR3 has 13 residues.

The genes are TRBV7-9 and TRBJ1-4, with D hard to call. The germline gives CDR1 SEHNR, CDR2 FQNEAQ (reference sequence). The CDR3 is 13 amino acids. Trimming stripped 0 bases from V and 7 bases from J, with 6 bases between. As DNA, the CDR3 is TGTGCCAGCAGCTTAGCGCGGGGTGAAAAACTGTTTTTT. This codes for CASSLARGEKLFF.

The chain employs TRBV10-3 and TRBJ2-7, with 10 bases identical to TRBD2. The CDR3 runs to 16 residues. V was pared by 3 bases and J by 7 bases, with 12 bases of the junction left unmatched. Germline V gene lookup returns CDR1 ENHRY and CDR2 SYGVKD. Here the CDR3 DNA reads TGTGCCATCAGTGATTGGGTGGCGGGACTAGCGCCTGAGCAGTACTTC. It is translated as CAISDWVAGLAPEQYF.

The rearrangement joins TRBV11-3 to TRBJ1-2; no clear D gene. Per germline, CDR1 SGHNT and CDR2 YENEEA. With 0 bases removed from V and 4 bases from J, the gap between germline ends came to 9 bases. The CDR3 runs to 14 residues. CDR3 protein: CASSLDQDSYGYTF. CDR3 sequence (DNA): TGTGCCAGCAGCTTAGATCAGGATTCCTATGGCTACACCTTC.

This clone was seen just once. This rearrangement joins TRBV28 to TRBJ1-5; TRBD1 matches at 7 bases. V was clipped by 5 bases and J by 4 bases; unmatched bases: 5. This CDR3 has 14 amino acids. Germline loops: CDR1 MDHEN, CDR2 SYDVKM. CDR3 protein: CASSRTGVNQPQHF. As DNA, the CDR3 is TGTGCCAGCAGTCGTACAGGGGTGAATCAGCCCCAGCATTTT.

The chain couples TRBV19 to TRBJ1-5; the D gene is possibly TRBD1 (6 bases). Germline V gene data show CDR1 as LNHDA and CDR2 as SQIVND (reference sequence). This CDR3 is built from 14 residues. V lost 1 base and J lost 6, with 10 bases in between. The CDR3 DNA follows: TGTGCCAGTAGTATAGCACAGGGTTTTCAGCCCCAGCATTTT. Translation: CASSIAQGFQPQHF.

The chain links TRBV27 to TRBJ1-5, with D possibly being TRBD1 (6 bases). V lost 6 bases and J lost 0, with 9 bases in between. Germline V CDR1 and CDR2: MNHEY, SMNVEV (reference sequence). The CDR3 extends over 14 amino acids. CDR3 region: CASRTGNSNQPQHF. The CDR3 DNA sequence: TGTGCCAGCAGGACAGGCAATAGCAATCAGCCCCAGCATTTT.

This clone is a singleton in its sample. V and J are TRBV30 and TRBJ2-5; tentatively, D is TRBD1 (6 bases). TRBJ2-7 explains the end of the DNA better; the J call may be wrong. The length of the CDR3 is 15 residues. CDR1 is GTSNPN and CDR2 is SVGIG in the germline V gene (reference sequence). The DNA of the CDR3 is TGTGCCTGGATTTACGCCGGGACAAGACGCTACGAGCAGTACTTC. Translating gives CAWIYAGTRRYEQYF.

The DNA of the CDR3 is TGTGCCAGCAGCCAAGATCCCCTATCCGGGGAGCTGTTTTTT. As protein: CASSQDPLSGELFF. The V and J genes are TRBV4-2 and TRBJ2-2; D unclear. Trimming took 0 bases from V and 6 from J, leaving 8 bases between them. The CDR3 runs 14 residues. CDR1 and CDR2 from the germline V gene are LGHNA and YNFKEQ.

The chain links TRBV30 to TRBJ1-6, with TRBD1 identical over 7 bases. V lost 4 bases, J lost 9 bases, and 9 bases stayed unmatched. CDR1 and CDR2 (germline): GTSNPN, SVGIG (reference sequence). The CDR3 runs to 14 residues. The CDR3 spells CAWKVGGWGSPLHF. The DNA of the CDR3 is TGTGCCTGGAAAGTAGGGGGCTGGGGTTCACCCCTCCACTTT.

The chain employs TRBV7-2 and TRBJ2-1; 9 nucleotides agree with TRBD2. The CDR3 has 14 amino acids. Per the germline V gene, CDR1 is SGHTA and CDR2 is FQGNSA. Trimming at V came to 2 bases and at J to 9 bases, leaving 5 bases not matched to a gene. CDR3 residues: CASSLTRGGSEQFF. The CDR3 region has the DNA TGTGCCAGCAGCTTAACGCGGGGGGGCAGTGAGCAGTTCTTC.

The V gene is TRBV25-1, the J gene TRBJ2-7; 7 bases align to TRBD1. This CDR3 is built from 18 residues. CDR1 is MGHDK and CDR2 is SYGVNS in the germline V gene. V shed 4 bases and J 4 bases; nucleotides not matched to a gene: 19. The CDR3 nucleotides read TGTGCCAGCAGTGGATCGAATAGGGTAAGACAGGGAAGGTACGAGCAGTACTTC. Translating gives CASSGSNRVRQGRYEQYF.

V usage is TRBV5-1 and J usage is TRBJ1-2, with no clear D. V was shortened by 3 bases and J by 5 bases, with 11 bases between the two germline ends. CDR3 length: 13 amino acids. Germline assignment: CDR1 SGHRS and CDR2 YFSETQ. CDR3 in amino acids: CASSSGLLYGYTF. In DNA form, the CDR3 reads TGCGCCAGCAGCTCCGGACTTTTATATGGCTACACCTTC.

The DNA for the CDR3 is TGCAGTGCTTTTCTCCCAGATACGCAGTATTTT. This encodes CSAFLPDTQYF. The chain employs TRBV20-1 and TRBJ2-3, with D uncertain. Germline V gives CDR1 DFQATT, CDR2 SNEGSKA (reference sequence). This CDR3 comprises 11 residues. Deletions cut 5 bases from V and 4 bases from J, with 7 bases between.